This T cell receptor beta chain is drawn from a study of Graves' ophthalmopathy and Graves' hyperthyroidism. Points from the study as a whole: Also, most clonotypes expanded in the thyroid above 0.001 frequency appeared in blood.

V gave up 5 bases and J gave up 3 bases; unmatched junction bases: 7. This CDR3 has 16 residues. Germline CDR1 and CDR2: SEHNR and FQNEAQ (reference sequence). In this sample, this clonotype turned up a few times. Its antigen remains unidentified. Investigators amplified TCR beta CDR3 regions from RNA transcripts. HTBI-primed RT-PCR formed the first round, and a multiplex PCR formed the second. TCRdb independently ran MiXCR on the multiplex PCR reads; one entry per CDR3 protein. The repertoire holds about 700,000 distinct CDR3 sequences, approximately 40% seen once, with approximately 43% in the top ten.

The sample consisted of peripheral blood. The sequence derives from an adult man with Graves' ophthalmopathy. J is TRBJ1-4 and V is TRBV7-9, with TRBD1 matching 9 bases. The CDR3 coding sequence is TGTGCCAGCAGCCTTGGGACAGGGTCAGCTAATGAAAAACTGTTTTTT. This translates into CASSLGTGSANEKLFF.